Below, 27 T cell receptor beta chains from the same sample are listed, as sequenced in a study of T cell changes during pregnancy in multiple sclerosis. TCRdb's copy holds only in-frame clones and misses some; the assay was immunoSEQ multiplex PCR. Of 79,000 or so clones listed, 85% to 95% are singletons. The sequences come from CD4+ T cells from peripheral blood mononuclear cells, collected before pregnancy. These receptors were obtained from a female donor with multiple sclerosis, enrolled in a pregnancy study.

The rearrangement uses TRBV5-1 and TRBJ1-1; 7 bases are a match to TRBD1. Germline CDR1 and CDR2: SGHRS and YFSETQ. After removal of 3 bases from V and 3 bases from J, the junction contained 8 bases not matched to a gene. This CDR3 has 15 amino acids. CDR3 nucleotide sequence: TGCGCCAGCAGCTGGAACAGGGGACTAGACACTGAAGCTTTCTTT. This gives the protein CASSWNRGLDTEAFF.

V and J are TRBV7-7 and TRBJ2-7; 7 bases match TRBD2. The J segment lost 6 bases and the V segment lost 6 bases, leaving 8 bases of the junction unmatched. The CDR3 length is 13 residues. Germline V CDR1 and CDR2: SSHAT, FNYEAQ (reference sequence). The CDR3 DNA reads TGTGCCAGCAGTCCCAGCGGGGCAGGCGAGCAGTACTTC. Translating gives CASSPSGAGEQYF.

V is TRBV19 and J is TRBJ2-1; D may be TRBD1 (5 bases). Per the germline V gene, CDR1 is LNHDA and CDR2 is SQIVND (reference sequence). CDR3 length equals 16 residues. Trimming left V 7 bases short and J 0 bases short, with 16 bases between. The CDR3: CASKGLGADSYNEQFF. The CDR3 nucleotides read TGTGCCAGTAAGGGGTTAGGCGCGGACTCCTACAATGAGCAGTTCTTC.

DNA for the CDR3: TGTGCCAGCAGTGATCCGCCAGGGCTAGCTAACTATGGCTACACCTTC. It specifies CASSDPPGLANYGYTF. The chain recombines TRBV6-1 with TRBJ1-2; weak D call: TRBD1 (5 bases). The germline V gene encodes CDR1 MNHNS and CDR2 SASEGT. Trimming took off 3 bases at V and 0 bases at J, with 14 bases between the two ends. The CDR3 length is 16 residues.

This chain links TRBV7-9 with TRBJ1-4; no firm D call. Looked up from germline, CDR1 is SEHNR and CDR2 is FQNEAQ (reference sequence). Trimming removed 0 bases at V and 7 bases at J, with 3 bases between. CDR3 length: 12 amino acids. CDR3 sequence (DNA): TGTGCCAGCAGCTTAGCGAGTGAAAAACTGTTTTTT. It translates to CASSLASEKLFF. Together with reference TRBV7-9 and TRBJ1-4, the CDR3 gives the full variable domain: DTGVSQNPRHKITKRGQNVTFRCDPISEHNRLYWYRQTLGQGPEFLTYFQNEAQLEKSRLLSDRFSAERPKGSFSTLEIQRTEQGDSAMYLCASSLASEKLFFGSGTQLSVL.

The chain uses TRBV9 and TRBJ1-1; 7 bases line up with TRBD1. This CDR3 has 15 residues. Germline V gene data show CDR1 as SGDLS and CDR2 as YYNGEE. Trimming removed 4 bases from V and 0 bases from J; junction bases left unmatched: 6. This chain's CDR3 is CASSLRTGLNTEAFF. CDR3 bases: TGTGCCAGCAGCTTACGGACAGGACTGAACACTGAAGCTTTCTTT.

The gene calls are TRBV5-1 and TRBJ2-2; D gene uncertain. CDR1 SGHRS and CDR2 YFSETQ come from the germline V gene. Trimming removed 3 bases at V and 2 bases at J, with 8 bases between. CDR3 length: 14 residues. CDR3 protein: CASSSLQNTGELFF. The CDR3 DNA reads TGCGCCAGCAGCTCCTTACAAAACACCGGGGAGCTGTTTTTT.

The chain employs TRBV6-6 and TRBJ1-3, with D maybe TRBD1 (6 bases). There are 12 residues in the CDR3. V was clipped by 6 bases and J by 7 bases, with 10 bases between them. Germline V gene data show CDR1 as MNHNY and CDR2 as SVGAGI (reference sequence). CDR3 loop: CASSRTVNTIYF. The DNA for the CDR3 is TGTGCCAGCAGCCGGACAGTTAACACCATATATTTT.

The V and J genes are TRBV28 and TRBJ1-5, with 7 bases identical to TRBD1. This CDR3 contains 15 residues. CDR1 and CDR2 from the germline V gene are MDHEN and SYDVKM. J gave up 2 bases and V 8 bases, and 9 bases lay outside the gene matches. CDR3 bases: TGTGCCAGCCAGACAGGGCTAGGCGGCAATCAGCCCCAGCATTTT. Protein product: CASQTGLGGNQPQHF. The full variable domain, its missing parts supplied by reference TRBV28 and TRBJ1-5, is DVKVTQSSRYLVKRTGEKVFLECVQDMDHENMFWYRQDPGLGLRLIYFSYDVKMKEKGDIPEGYSVSREKKERFSLILESASTNQTSMYLCASQTGLGGNQPQHFGDGTRLSIL.

The CDR3 bases are TGTGCCAGCAGCTTAGTTACGACAGGGTCCTATGGCTACACCTTC. Translating gives CASSLVTTGSYGYTF. J is TRBJ1-2 and V is TRBV7-8; 7 bases are shared with TRBD1. With 1 base clipped from V and 4 bases from J, the junction kept 6 bases outside the gene matches. The CDR3 covers 15 residues. The V gene's germline CDR1 is SGHVS and CDR2 FQNEAQ. Combining the CDR3 with reference TRBV7-8 and TRBJ1-2 gives the whole variable domain GAGVSQSPRYKVAKRGQDVALRCDPISGHVSLFWYQQALGQGPEFLTYFQNEAQLDKSGLPSDRFFAERPEGSVSTLKIQRTQQEDSAVYLCASSLVTTGSYGYTFGSGTRLTVV.

V usage is TRBV2 and J usage is TRBJ2-1; unclear D gene. This CDR3 comprises 15 residues. With 4 bases removed from V and 0 bases from J, the gap between germline ends came to 10 bases. Germline-derived CDR1 and CDR2 are SNHLY and FYNNEI. The CDR3 sequence is CASSAQKSSYNEQFF. In nucleotides, the CDR3 is TGTGCCAGCAGTGCTCAGAAATCCTCCTACAATGAGCAGTTCTTC.

The rearrangement joins TRBV6-5 to TRBJ2-5, with D maybe TRBD1 (6 bases). The germline V gene encodes CDR1 MNHEY and CDR2 SVGAGI. This CDR3 is built from 13 residues. V lost 5 bases and J lost 5, with 12 bases in between. The CDR3 DNA is TGTGCCAGCAGTCAACAGGGAGAGGAGACCCAGTACTTC. Its translation is CASSQQGEETQYF.

J is TRBJ2-7 and V is TRBV2, with 7 bases lining up with TRBD1. Trimming took 8 bases from V and 3 from J; bases not matched to a gene: 10. The CDR3 totals 14 residues. Germline loops: CDR1 SNHLY, CDR2 FYNNEI. Written as DNA, the CDR3 is TGTGCCAGCGGTCCGGCCCCAGGGGGCTACGAGCAGTACTTC. This sequence encodes CASGPAPGGYEQYF.

The chain's CDR3 is CASSRTAYNEQFF. CDR3 DNA: TGTGCCAGCAGTAGGACAGCCTACAATGAGCAGTTCTTC. The V call is TRBV6-5, the J call TRBJ2-1; tentative D call: TRBD1 (6 bases). This CDR3 spans 13 amino acids. With 5 bases removed from V and 2 bases from J, the gap between germline ends came to 7 bases. Germline V gene sequence: CDR1 MNHEY, CDR2 SVGAGI.

The rearrangement links TRBV6-1 to TRBJ1-2, with a possible D match to TRBD1 (6 bases). Trimming removed 2 bases from V and 4 bases from J, with 11 bases in between. CDR3 length: 14 residues. Germline V gene lookup returns CDR1 MNHNS and CDR2 SASEGT. CDR3 nucleotides: TGTGCCAGCAGTGAACGCCAGGGGATCTATGGCTACACCTTC. Its translation is CASSERQGIYGYTF.

CDR3 sequence: CAWGPRDFKTEQYF. The CDR3 DNA reads as TGTGCCTGGGGTCCCCGGGACTTCAAAACCGAGCAGTACTTC. The chain couples TRBV30 to TRBJ2-7; weak D call: TRBD2 (6 bases). The CDR3 is 14 residues long. Trimming pared 5 bases from V and 6 bases from J, leaving 20 bases between. Germline lookup yields CDR1 GTSNPN and CDR2 SVGIG (reference sequence).

The chain couples TRBV5-1 to TRBJ2-3; tentatively, D is TRBD2 (6 bases). The germline V gene has CDR1 SGHRS and CDR2 YFSETQ. Between the trimmed V and J ends, which lost 2 bases and 5 bases, there was a span of 9 bases. CDR3 size: 13 residues. This CDR3 reads CASSFRGEDTQYF. The CDR3 DNA sequence: TGCGCCAGCAGCTTTCGCGGGGAAGATACGCAGTATTTT.

The chain combines TRBV5-1 with TRBJ1-4; the D gene is possibly TRBD1 (5 bases). V was clipped by 3 bases and J by 5 bases, with 11 bases between them. The CDR3 runs to 14 residues. Germline V gene sequence: CDR1 SGHRS, CDR2 YFSETQ. The CDR3 DNA reads TGCGCCAGCAGCTATGGGGGGGTAAATGAAAAACTGTTTTTT. Translating it yields CASSYGGVNEKLFF.

The chain has TRBV28 and TRBJ2-7; a weak D match, TRBD1 (5 bases). V gave up 7 bases and J gave up 3 bases, with 10 bases separating them. Germline lookup yields CDR1 MDHEN and CDR2 SYDVKM. The CDR3 extends over 12 amino acids. For the CDR3, the DNA is TGTGCCAGCAACCAGGGAAACTACGAGCAGTACTTC. Encoded protein: CASNQGNYEQYF.

The table lists this clone with a count of one. This chain links TRBV11-3 with TRBJ2-2; D is perhaps TRBD1 (6 bases). The V and J ends lost 1 base and 3 bases respectively, with 9 bases between them. CDR1 is SGHNT and CDR2 is YENEEA in the germline V gene. The CDR3 extends over 15 amino acids. The CDR3 sequence: CASSLGQGYTGELFF. DNA for the CDR3: TGTGCCAGCAGCTTAGGCCAGGGGTACACCGGGGAGCTGTTTTTT.

The V gene is TRBV6-6, the J gene TRBJ2-7; 7 nucleotides line up with TRBD2. CDR1 is MNHNY, CDR2 SVGAGI, per germline (reference sequence). The J segment lost 3 bases and the V segment lost 5 bases, leaving 10 bases of the junction unmatched. CDR3 length: 15 residues. The CDR3, as DNA: TGTGCCAGCAGTGATAGCGTGGGGGGGAACTACGAGCAGTACTTC. It is translated as CASSDSVGGNYEQYF.

This rearrangement joins TRBV11-2 to TRBJ2-7, with TRBD2 matching over 12 bases. J lost 6 bases, V lost 2 bases, and 5 bases had no gene match. CDR1 is SGHAT and CDR2 is FQNNGV in the germline V gene. This CDR3 comprises 15 residues. The CDR3 region has the DNA TGTGCCAGCAGCTTAAGACTAGCGGGAGAGAGCGAGCAGTACTTC. It specifies CASSLRLAGESEQYF.

This clone is a singleton in its sample. The J gene is TRBJ1-1, the V gene TRBV4-2, with TRBD1 matching 7 bases. This CDR3 has 15 residues. The junction had 10 bases not matched to a gene; V was cut back by 5 bases and J by 4 bases. CDR1 is LGHNA and CDR2 is YNFKEQ in the germline V gene. The CDR3: CASSLQTGIRTEAFF. DNA of the CDR3: TGTGCCAGCAGCTTACAGACAGGGATTCGCACTGAAGCTTTCTTT.

The chain couples TRBV5-1 to TRBJ2-3; a possible D gene is TRBD2 (6 bases). Trimming removed 0 bases from V and 3 bases from J, with 11 bases in between. The CDR3 covers 15 residues. Germline V gives CDR1 SGHRS, CDR2 YFSETQ. Here the CDR3 reads CASSLDAGRTDTQYF. DNA of the CDR3: TGCGCCAGCAGCTTGGACGCGGGACGGACAGATACGCAGTATTTT.

The chain employs TRBV11-3 and TRBJ2-7; the D is unclear. The CDR3 sequence is 9 residues long. CDR1 and CDR2 (germline): SGHNT, YENEEA. V was trimmed by 9 bases and J by 3 bases, leaving 3 bases between them. DNA for the CDR3: TGTGCCAGTCTCTACGAGCAGTACTTC. Its translation: CASLYEQYF.

In this sample, this clone turned up once. The chain joins TRBV6-6 to TRBJ1-6; the match to TRBD1 covers 10 bases. This CDR3 contains 16 residues. The junction had 5 bases not matched to a gene; V was cut back by 4 bases and J by 5 bases. Germline V lookup: CDR1 MNHNY, CDR2 SVGAGI (reference sequence). This chain's CDR3 is CASSFSTGGHNSPLHF. The CDR3 region has the DNA TGTGCCAGCAGTTTTTCGACAGGGGGCCATAATTCACCCCTCCACTTT.

The CDR3 loop is CAGKGDRGTEAFF. Written as DNA, the CDR3 is TGTGCCGGAAAGGGGGACAGGGGGACTGAAGCTTTCTTT. This chain links TRBV2 with TRBJ1-1; 11 bases fit TRBD1. V lost 11 bases, J lost 5 bases, and 7 bases stayed unmatched. The germline V gene has CDR1 SNHLY and CDR2 FYNNEI. The CDR3 spans 13 residues.